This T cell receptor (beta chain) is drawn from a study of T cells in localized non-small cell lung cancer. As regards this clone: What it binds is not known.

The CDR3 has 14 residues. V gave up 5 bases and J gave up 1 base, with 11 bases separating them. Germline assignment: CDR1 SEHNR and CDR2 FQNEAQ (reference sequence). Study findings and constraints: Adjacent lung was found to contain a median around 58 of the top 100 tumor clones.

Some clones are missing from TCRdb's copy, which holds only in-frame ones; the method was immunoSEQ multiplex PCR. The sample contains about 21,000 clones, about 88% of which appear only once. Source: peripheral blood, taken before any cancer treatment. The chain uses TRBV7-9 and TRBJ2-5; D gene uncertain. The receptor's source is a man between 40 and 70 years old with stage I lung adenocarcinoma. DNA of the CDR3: TGTGCCAGCAGCCCCTCGCACAGCCAAGAGACCCAGTACTTC. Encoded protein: CASSPSHSQETQYF.